This entry lists 4 T cell receptor beta chains sequenced from one sample in a study of long-term antiretroviral therapy in people with HIV. Sequencing used immunoSEQ v3.0 at survey level. Assay used: immunoSEQ multiplex PCR; TCRdb lists only in-frame clones, some missing. Among about 20,000 clones listed, 76% were seen once. This specimen was unsorted PBMCs, taken roughly 2.5 years before starting antiretroviral therapy. These receptors came from a woman aged 45-59 years with HIV.

CDR3 DNA sequence: TGTGCCAGCAGTGACTCCCGGACAGACCTAGCCAAAAACATTCAGTACTTC. Translated: CASSDSRTDLAKNIQYF. The chain has TRBV6-4 and TRBJ2-4; D perhaps matches TRBD1 (6 bases). V lost 0 bases, J lost 0 bases, and 12 bases lay in between. Germline CDR1 reads MRHNA; CDR2 reads SNTAGT. This CDR3 has 17 residues.

By share, this clone counts as large (0.1 to 1%). This rearrangement joins TRBV2 to TRBJ2-5; 11 bases align to TRBD1. This CDR3 comprises 14 residues. Germline V lookup: CDR1 SNHLY, CDR2 FYNNEI. The V gene end was trimmed by 6 bases and the J gene end by 7 bases; junction bases not matched to a gene: 7. CDR3 amino acids: CASSPGTGGATQYF. CDR3 DNA: TGTGCCAGCAGCCCCGGGACAGGGGGAGCGACCCAGTACTTC.

As concerns this clone: At one boundary the junction diverges from the germline segment, which might be a read error. The gene calls are TRBV10-2 and TRBJ1-2, with D unclear. The germline CDR1 and CDR2 sequences are WSHSY and SAAADI. This CDR3 has 12 amino acids. CDR3 loop: CASSDGLYGYTF. CDR3 nucleotides: TGTGCCAGCAGTGATGGGTTGTATGGCTACACCTTC.

J is TRBJ2-7 and V is TRBV5-6; D is unresolved. Germline loops: CDR1 SGHDT, CDR2 YYEEEE. Trimming removed 3 bases at V and 3 bases at J, with 16 bases between. The CDR3 has 15 amino acids. DNA for the CDR3: TGTGCCAGCAGCTCTTATGCACCAGGACGCTACGAGCAGTACTTC. Translating it yields CASSSYAPGRYEQYF.